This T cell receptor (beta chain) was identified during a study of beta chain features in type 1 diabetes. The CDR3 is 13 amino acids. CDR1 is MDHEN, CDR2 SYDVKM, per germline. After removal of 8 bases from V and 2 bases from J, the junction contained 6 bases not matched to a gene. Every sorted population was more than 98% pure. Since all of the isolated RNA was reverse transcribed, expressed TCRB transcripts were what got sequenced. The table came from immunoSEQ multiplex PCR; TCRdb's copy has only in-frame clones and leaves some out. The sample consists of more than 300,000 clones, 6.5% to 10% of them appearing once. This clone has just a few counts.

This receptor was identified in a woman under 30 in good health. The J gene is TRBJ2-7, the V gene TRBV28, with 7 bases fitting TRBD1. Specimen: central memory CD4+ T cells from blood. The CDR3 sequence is CASLHRGPYEQYF. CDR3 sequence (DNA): TGTGCCAGCCTTCACAGGGGACCCTACGAGCAGTACTTC.